One and the same sample provided the 26 T cell receptor beta chains below, sequenced in a study of PD-L1 blockade in urothelial cancer. TCRdb's table, derived via immunoSEQ multiplex PCR, lists solely in-frame clones and lacks some. Among about 52,000 clones listed, 77% were seen once. Sequencing was performed on PBMCs, taken around atezolizumab (anti-PD-L1) treatment. The receptor set was obtained from a man in his 70s with urothelial cancer.

The J gene is TRBJ2-3, the V gene TRBV19, with D possibly being TRBD1 (6 bases). Germline CDR1 and CDR2: LNHDA and SQIVND (reference sequence). V lost 3 bases to trimming and J lost 11 bases, with 24 bases between them. This CDR3 contains 16 residues. In DNA form, the CDR3 reads TGTGCCAGTAGTATTTCGGGCGCAGGGGATCCCGTTTTGCAGTATTTT. Its protein is CASSISGAGDPVLQYF.

The chain couples TRBV15 to TRBJ1-5, with TRBD1 as a possible D gene (5 bases). The CDR3 is 13 amino acids. CDR1 LNHNV and CDR2 YYDKDF come from the germline V gene (reference sequence). Trimming took 1 base from V and 7 from J, leaving 8 bases between them. The CDR3 spells CATSRVRGQPQHF. DNA for the CDR3: TGTGCCACCAGCAGAGTTAGGGGCCAGCCCCAGCATTTT.

This clone was seen just once. This chain uses TRBV6-5 with TRBJ2-7, with 8 nucleotides matching TRBD1. The CDR3 is made up of 16 amino acids. The V gene's germline CDR1 is MNHEY and CDR2 SVGAGI. J was trimmed by 2 bases and V by 0 bases; bases with no gene match: 6. The DNA of the CDR3 is TGTGCCAGCAGTTACTCGAGAGGGACAGGAGCCTACGAGCAGTACTTC. Translating gives CASSYSRGTGAYEQYF.

Here the CDR3 DNA reads TGCGCCAGCAAAGAGGGACAGGGTTCCGATGAGCAGTTCTTC. Residues: CASKEGQGSDEQFF. The J gene is TRBJ2-1, the V gene TRBV4-3; TRBD1 agrees at 9 bases. V lost 7 bases and J lost 8; bases outside the gene matches: 9. Per germline, CDR1 LGHNA and CDR2 YSLEER. This CDR3 contains 14 residues.

This chain connects TRBV7-9 to TRBJ1-4; 9 bases align to TRBD1. The CDR3 is made up of 14 amino acids. Germline V CDR1 and CDR2: SEHNR, FQNEAQ (reference sequence). The V gene end was trimmed by 6 bases and the J gene end by 5 bases; junction bases not matched to a gene: 4. The CDR3 sequence: CASSLGTGNEKLFF. CDR3 DNA: TGTGCCAGCAGTCTAGGGACAGGGAATGAAAAACTGTTTTTT. Complete variable domain (other parts from reference TRBV7-9 and TRBJ1-4): DTGVSQNPRHKITKRGQNVTFRCDPISEHNRLYWYRQTLGQGPEFLTYFQNEAQLEKSRLLSDRFSAERPKGSFSTLEIQRTEQGDSAMYLCASSLGTGNEKLFFGSGTQLSVL.

CDR3 bases: TGTGCCAGCAGCCGTGCGGGATCACCCTTAACGCCCCAGCATTTT. It translates to CASSRAGSPLTPQHF. This sequence joins TRBV7-9 and TRBJ1-5; D unresolved. CDR1 and CDR2 from the germline V gene are SEHNR and FQNEAQ (reference sequence). The CDR3 totals 15 residues. With 5 bases removed from V and 9 bases from J, the gap between germline ends came to 20 bases.

The J gene is TRBJ2-3, the V gene TRBV18; TRBD2 matches at 13 bases. V gave up 5 bases and J gave up 2 bases; unmatched junction bases: 4. The CDR3 runs 16 residues. Germline-derived CDR1 and CDR2 are KGHSH and LQKENI. The CDR3: CASSSLAGGLTDTQYF. DNA of the CDR3: TGTGCCAGCTCATCACTAGCGGGGGGGCTCACAGATACGCAGTATTTT.

V is TRBV19 and J is TRBJ1-5; TRBD1 agrees at 9 bases. The trim removed 5 bases at V and 3 bases at J, leaving 2 bases unmatched. The V gene's germline CDR1 is LNHDA and CDR2 SQIVND (reference sequence). This CDR3 comprises 14 residues. The CDR3 DNA is TGTGCCAGTAGTCACAGGGGGCCCAATCAGCCCCAGCATTTT. This encodes CASSHRGPNQPQHF.

This chain links TRBV11-2 with TRBJ2-7, with a possible D match to TRBD2 (7 bases). V lost 4 bases, J lost 1 base, and 17 bases lay in between. The CDR3 runs 16 residues. Germline CDR1 SGHAT, CDR2 FQNNGV. DNA of the CDR3: TGTGCCAGCAGCTACCTTTGGGGGGGCCTTTCCTACGAGCAGTACTTC. Translating it yields CASSYLWGGLSYEQYF.

The chain recombines TRBV5-6 with TRBJ1-4; no clear D. V gave up 1 base and J gave up 7 bases, with 17 bases separating them. CDR1 and CDR2 from the germline V gene are SGHDT and YYEEEE. This CDR3 spans 16 amino acids. The CDR3 DNA reads as TGTGCCAGCAGCTTGCCGACACCCAGGAATGGTGAAAAACTGTTTTTT. Protein: CASSLPTPRNGEKLFF. Full variable domain (remainder filled in from reference TRBV5-6 and TRBJ1-4): DAGVTQSPTHLIKTRGQQVTLRCSPKSGHDTVSWYQQALGQGPQFIFQYYEEEERQRGNFPDRFSGHQFPNYSSELNVNALLLGDSALYLCASSLPTPRNGEKLFFGSGTQLSVL.

V gene TRBV19 combines with J gene TRBJ2-6, with TRBD2 identical over 10 bases. Germline V CDR1 and CDR2: LNHDA, SQIVND (reference sequence). J gave up 4 bases and V 6 bases, and 9 bases lay outside the gene matches. This CDR3 is 17 amino acids long. The CDR3 nucleotides read TGTGCCAGTAGGGAGCTAGCGGGGGCACGGGGGGCCAACGTCCTGACTTTC. Its protein product is CASRELAGARGANVLTF.

This chain links TRBV6-5 with TRBJ2-1; 9 nucleotides agree with TRBD2. The CDR3 has 14 residues. Germline assignment: CDR1 MNHEY and CDR2 SVGAGI. The V gene end was trimmed by 4 bases and the J gene end by 7 bases; junction bases not matched to a gene: 5. CDR3 in amino acids: CASSLYSGGNEQFF. CDR3 coding DNA: TGTGCCAGCAGTTTGTATAGCGGGGGAAATGAGCAGTTCTTC.

The V call is TRBV5-1, the J call TRBJ1-2; 7 bases match TRBD1. V shed 0 bases and J 8 bases; nucleotides not matched to a gene: 13. Per the germline V gene, CDR1 is SGHRS and CDR2 is YFSETQ. CDR3 length: 16 residues. The CDR3, as DNA: TGCGCCAGCAGCTTGGGCCCCCTACAGGGGCCGGGGGGCTACACCTTC. It is translated as CASSLGPLQGPGGYTF.

The genes are TRBV4-2 and TRBJ1-3, with D uncertain. V lost 1 base and J 0 bases, leaving 10 bases between the germline ends. Germline lookup yields CDR1 LGHNA and CDR2 YNFKEQ. The CDR3 totals 16 residues. As DNA, the CDR3 is TGTGCCAGCAGCCAAGGGCTGGGCCGCTCTGGAAACACCATATATTTT. Amino acids: CASSQGLGRSGNTIYF.

The chain combines TRBV11-3 with TRBJ2-7, with 8 bases matching TRBD1. Losses at the gene ends were 5 bases for V and 4 bases for J; bases not matched to a gene: 25. The length of the CDR3 is 20 residues. Germline CDR1 and CDR2: SGHNT and YENEEA. The CDR3 DNA sequence: TGTGCCAGCAGCGGGGCGGCAGGGGGCCCAGGCAAGATAGCGGCTTACGAGCAGTACTTC. This codes for CASSGAAGGPGKIAAYEQYF.

In this sample, this clone turned up a few times. The CDR3 DNA sequence: TGCGCCAGCAGCGGGGCGTTGGCAGATACGCAGTATTTT. It is translated as CASSGALADTQYF. The gene calls are TRBV5-1 and TRBJ2-3, with D perhaps TRBD1 (5 bases). The length of the CDR3 is 13 residues. V was shortened by 4 bases and J by 4 bases, with 10 bases between the two germline ends. Germline CDR1 SGHRS, CDR2 YFSETQ.

The chain combines TRBV7-9 with TRBJ2-1; 8 bases match TRBD2. The V segment lost 1 base and the J segment 9 bases; nucleotides outside the gene matches: 11. In germline, CDR1 is SEHNR, CDR2 FQNEAQ (reference sequence). The CDR3 has 16 residues. The CDR3 is CASSLDRSGRGVEQFF. In DNA form, the CDR3 reads TGTGCCAGCAGCTTAGATAGAAGCGGGAGAGGGGTTGAGCAGTTCTTC.

This clone was picked up a small number of times. The V and J genes are TRBV28 and TRBJ1-5; 8 nucleotides align to TRBD1. From germline, CDR1 is MDHEN and CDR2 SYDVKM. CDR3 length equals 15 residues. V lost 4 bases to trimming and J lost 3 bases; unmatched junction nucleotides: 5. The CDR3, as DNA: TGTGCCAGCAGTTACCCGGGACAGGTCAATCAGCCCCAGCATTTT. It codes for CASSYPGQVNQPQHF.

The genes are TRBV9 and TRBJ2-7, with 9 nucleotides matching TRBD1. J was trimmed by 6 bases and V by 0 bases; bases with no gene match: 7. Germline lookup yields CDR1 SGDLS and CDR2 YYNGEE. The CDR3 covers 15 residues. Written as DNA, the CDR3 is TGTGCCAGCAGCGTAGATCCGGGACAGGGCGGCGAGCAGTACTTC. This encodes CASSVDPGQGGEQYF.

This clone was detected once. This sequence joins TRBV7-3 and TRBJ2-3; 7 nucleotides align to TRBD2. The J segment lost 2 bases and the V segment lost 2 bases, leaving 10 bases of the junction unmatched. The germline V gene encodes CDR1 SGHTA and CDR2 FQGTGA. CDR3 size: 17 residues. The CDR3 sequence is CASSLGGGSGYTDTQYF. The DNA for the CDR3 is TGTGCCAGCAGCTTAGGGGGGGGTAGCGGATACACAGATACGCAGTATTTT.

This chain joins TRBV9 and TRBJ2-2; 8 bases map to TRBD2. With V trimmed by 2 bases and J by 4 bases, 4 bases remained unmatched. The length of the CDR3 is 15 residues. The germline V gene has CDR1 SGDLS and CDR2 YYNGEE. CDR3 nucleotides: TGTGCCAGCAGCGTTAGCGGGGCCAGCACCGGGGAGCTGTTTTTT. It codes for CASSVSGASTGELFF.

The chain carries TRBV9 and TRBJ2-5; D remains unclear. Germline V gene lookup returns CDR1 SGDLS and CDR2 YYNGEE. V lost 2 bases and J 5 bases, leaving 10 bases between the germline ends. The CDR3 length is 13 residues. CDR3 sequence (DNA): TGTGCCAGCAGCGTTGGTAGCCGGGAGACCCAGTACTTC. Translation: CASSVGSRETQYF.

This chain connects TRBV30 to TRBJ1-1, with TRBD1 as a possible D gene (6 bases). There are 13 residues in the CDR3. The V gene lost 5 bases and the J gene lost 1 base, with 11 bases spanning the gap. Germline values: CDR1 GTSNPN, CDR2 SVGIG (reference sequence). CDR3 nucleotides: TGTGCCTGGTACTCGACAGGGAACACTGAAGCTTTCTTT. Protein product: CAWYSTGNTEAFF.

The V call is TRBV9, the J call TRBJ2-3; TRBD2 matches at 16 bases. V trimming: 3 bases; J trimming: 0 bases; junction bases outside the gene matches: 10. Germline V gene data show CDR1 as SGDLS and CDR2 as YYNGEE. This CDR3 region has 20 residues. CDR3: CASSARLPGLAGGSTDTQYF. The CDR3 nucleotides are TGTGCCAGCAGCGCCCGTCTGCCGGGACTAGCGGGGGGGAGCACAGATACGCAGTATTTT.

This clone occurred many times. This chain connects TRBV27 to TRBJ2-7; D is undetermined. This CDR3 region has 13 residues. Trimming pared 3 bases from V and 0 bases from J, leaving 6 bases between. The germline CDR1 and CDR2 sequences are MNHEY and SMNVEV (reference sequence). The DNA for the CDR3 is TGTGCCAGCAGTTTCGTTCCCTCCTACGAGCAGTACTTC. Residues: CASSFVPSYEQYF.

A few counts support this clone. The rearrangement joins TRBV28 to TRBJ2-3, with 9 bases fitting TRBD2. Germline CDR1 reads MDHEN; CDR2 reads SYDVKM. The CDR3 length is 19 residues. V lost 5 bases to trimming and J lost 1 base; unmatched junction nucleotides: 16. CDR3 in DNA: TGTGCCAGCAGTCCCCACCCCCCACTAGCGGGCTGGGGCACAGATACGCAGTATTTT. Encoded protein: CASSPHPPLAGWGTDTQYF.